The text below deals with one T cell receptor (beta chain). The antigen is unknown. This sample was taken from a study of shared clonotypes between healthy human individuals. About the research overall: Each donor's CD8 memory used one plate, CD8 naive two, each CD4 subset three.

Points from the study as a whole: Naive subsets generally exceeded memory subsets in estimated richness. Tissues were not sampled, only blood, and their repertoires likely differ.

The repertoire was sequenced with immunoSEQ multiplex PCR; TCRdb's copy has only in-frame clones and lacks some. The profile covers about 2.1 million clones, with about 93% appearing a single time and around 1.7% taken by the ten largest. The germline V gene has CDR1 LGHNA and CDR2 YNFKEQ. The CDR3 is made up of 15 amino acids. V lost 4 bases and J lost 4; bases outside the gene matches: 9. CD45RO-negative cells were positively selected for CCR7, leaving out terminally differentiated effector memory CD45RA+ cells. Sequenced input: naive CD8+ T cells from PBMCs. The clonotype comes from a young man in good health. Some clones in this sample may be carry-over from other donors' samples. The chain uses TRBV4-2 and TRBJ1-2; TRBD1 matches at 7 bases. The CDR3 DNA reads as TGTGCCAGCAGCCCCCACCGACAGGGAAGCTATGGCTACACCTTC. Protein sequence: CASSPHRQGSYGYTF.